The 10 T cell receptor beta chains below come from one sample, sequenced in a study of blood T cell repertoires in COVID-19. TCRdb's table, derived via immunoSEQ multiplex PCR, lists solely in-frame clones and lacks some. Of hundreds of thousands of clones in the sample, around nine tenths are singletons; the top ten hold about 7.1%. The sample consisted of peripheral blood. Source of these receptors: a woman aged 60-75 years with COVID-19, enrolled during active disease.

V and J are TRBV9 and TRBJ1-4, with TRBD1 matching over 7 bases. The junction had 15 bases not matched to a gene; V was cut back by 3 bases and J by 7 bases. The CDR3 contains 17 residues. The germline CDR1 and CDR2 sequences are SGDLS and YYNGEE. The DNA for the CDR3 is TGTGCCAGCAGCGCATCGGACAGGTACCAATGGGGTGAAAAACTGTTTTTT. Translated: CASSASDRYQWGEKLFF.

The chain combines TRBV10-1 with TRBJ2-1; TRBD2 aligns across 14 bases. The germline V gene encodes CDR1 WNHNN and CDR2 SYGVQD (reference sequence). The CDR3 length is 15 residues. V lost 3 bases, J lost 6 bases, and 1 base stayed unmatched. CDR3 DNA sequence: TGCGCCAGCAGTGAAGGGACTAGCGGGGGCAATGAGCAGTTCTTC. It codes for CASSEGTSGGNEQFF.

V gene TRBV7-6 combines with J gene TRBJ2-3; D is perhaps TRBD2 (7 bases). The V end lost 1 base, the J end lost 0 bases, and 11 bases lay between the germline ends. This CDR3 spans 16 amino acids. The V gene's germline CDR1 is SGHVS and CDR2 FNYEAQ. The DNA of the CDR3 is TGTGCCAGCAGCTTAGAGGGGGGGCTAAGCACAGATACGCAGTATTTT. Amino acid sequence: CASSLEGGLSTDTQYF. The whole variable domain, filled in from reference TRBV7-6 and TRBJ2-3, reads GAGVSQSPRYKVTKRGQDVALRCDPISGHVSLYWYRQALGQGPEFLTYFNYEAQQDKSGLPNDRFSAERPEGSISTLTIQRTEQRDSAMYRCASSLEGGLSTDTQYFGPGTRLTVL.

This clone was seen only once. As DNA, the CDR3 is TGCGCCAGCAGCTTGGCCTCGGTGGGACAGCTGAACACTGAAGCTTTCTTT. Translating gives CASSLASVGQLNTEAFF. This chain uses TRBV5-1 with TRBJ1-1; 7 bases map to TRBD1. CDR1 is SGHRS, CDR2 YFSETQ, per germline. J gave up 0 bases and V 0 bases, and 8 bases lay outside the gene matches. The CDR3 extends over 17 amino acids.

The gene calls are TRBV5-5 and TRBJ1-3; the match to TRBD1 covers 8 bases. The CDR3 is 17 amino acids. With 4 bases clipped from V and 4 bases from J, the junction kept 13 bases outside the gene matches. Germline V gene sequence: CDR1 SGHKS, CDR2 YYEKEE (reference sequence). The CDR3 loop reads CASSLRQGSLAGNTIYF. As DNA, the CDR3 is TGTGCCAGCAGCCTCCGACAGGGGTCCTTGGCGGGAAACACCATATATTTT. Combining the CDR3 with reference TRBV5-5 and TRBJ1-3 gives the whole variable domain DAGVTQSPTHLIKTRGQQVTLRCSPISGHKSVSWYQQVLGQGPQFIFQYYEKEERGRGNFPDRFSARQFPNYSSELNVNALLLGDSALYLCASSLRQGSLAGNTIYFGEGSWLTVV.

This CDR3 is CASSQDGIVGTDTQYF. The CDR3 DNA reads TGCGCCAGCAGCCAAGACGGGATAGTGGGCACAGATACGCAGTATTTT. The rearrangement links TRBV4-1 to TRBJ2-3; tentatively, D is TRBD2 (5 bases). The CDR3 length is 16 residues. Trimming cost V 0 bases and J 1 base, with 11 bases left between them. Germline-derived CDR1 and CDR2 are MGHRA and YSYEKL.

The chain's CDR3 is CASSLAGIAGGRLATQYF. CDR3 coding DNA: TGTGCCAGCAGCTTAGCGGGTATAGCGGGGGGTCGTTTAGCGACCCAGTACTTC. The V call is TRBV7-8, the J call TRBJ2-5; 10 positions match TRBD2. CDR3 length: 18 residues. V shed 0 bases, J shed 7 bases, and the junction held 14 bases outside the gene matches. CDR1 and CDR2 (germline): SGHVS, FQNEAQ.

The chain uses TRBV5-1 and TRBJ1-1; D might be TRBD1 (5 bases). Germline V lookup: CDR1 SGHRS, CDR2 YFSETQ. This CDR3 is 14 amino acids long. Trimming left V 3 bases short and J 3 bases short, with 12 bases between. CDR3 nucleotides: TGCGCCAGCAGCTCCCAGGGTAGGGACACTGAAGCTTTCTTT. Amino acid sequence: CASSSQGRDTEAFF.

V is TRBV19 and J is TRBJ1-2, with 9 bases lining up with TRBD1. Germline CDR1 reads LNHDA; CDR2 reads SQIVND (reference sequence). The CDR3 covers 15 residues. The J segment lost 3 bases and the V segment lost 5 bases, leaving 7 bases of the junction unmatched. The CDR3 sequence: CASSGPRDRDYGYTF. The CDR3 DNA reads as TGTGCCAGTAGTGGACCCCGGGACAGGGACTATGGCTACACCTTC.

The rearrangement links TRBV9 to TRBJ2-1, with 9 bases fitting TRBD1. V lost 3 bases and J lost 0; bases outside the gene matches: 7. The CDR3 spans 17 residues. The germline CDR1 and CDR2 sequences are SGDLS and YYNGEE. The CDR3 DNA reads TGTGCCAGCAGCGCCCCACAGGGGGCGAGCTCCTACAATGAGCAGTTCTTC. Its translation: CASSAPQGASSYNEQFF.